The T cell receptor (beta chain) described here comes from a study of blood T cell repertoires in COVID-19. Per the authors' pipeline: Amplification of reference gene primers was used by the study to estimate nucleated cell counts. The table came from immunoSEQ multiplex PCR; TCRdb's copy has only in-frame clones and leaves some out. V and J calls plus clone size are reproduced from that table; the DNA served to infer D and trimming. The sample contains some 190,000 clones, approximately 88% of which appear only once. This study enrolled people aged about 18 to 95 from roughly 24 US geographic areas. The V end lost 3 bases, the J end lost 0 bases, and 9 bases lay between the germline ends. Germline-derived CDR1 and CDR2 are MGHRA and YSYEKL. CDR3 length equals 14 residues.

The sequence was obtained from a woman aged 25-40 years who had recovered from COVID-19. V usage is TRBV4-1 and J usage is TRBJ2-7, with D possibly matching TRBD1 (5 bases). The source material was PBMCs or T cells enriched from blood (not recorded which). CDR3: CASSQSDNSYEQYV. As DNA, the CDR3 is TGCGCCAGCAGCCAGTCGGACAACTCCTACGAGCAGTACGTC.